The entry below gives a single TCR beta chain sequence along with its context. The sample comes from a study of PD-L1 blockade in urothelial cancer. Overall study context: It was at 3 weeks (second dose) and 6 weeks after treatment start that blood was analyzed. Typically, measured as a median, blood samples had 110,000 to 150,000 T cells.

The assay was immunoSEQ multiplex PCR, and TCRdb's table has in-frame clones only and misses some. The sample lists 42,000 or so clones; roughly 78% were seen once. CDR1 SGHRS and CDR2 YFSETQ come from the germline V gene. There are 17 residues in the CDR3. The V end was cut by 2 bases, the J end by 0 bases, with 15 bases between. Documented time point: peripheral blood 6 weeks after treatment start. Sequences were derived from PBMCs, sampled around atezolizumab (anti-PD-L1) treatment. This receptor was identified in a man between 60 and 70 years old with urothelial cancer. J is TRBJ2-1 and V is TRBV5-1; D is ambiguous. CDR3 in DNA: TGCGCCAGCAGCTTCAGTGGAGCGACGAGCTCCTACAATGAGCAGTTCTTC. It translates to CASSFSGATSSYNEQFF.